This T cell receptor beta chain was found in a study of T cells in women clearing cervical HPV infection. The overall study: Cases were women with histologically confirmed HPV16-related CIN3 or worse, including a couple of invasive cancers.

The data were produced by immunoSEQ multiplex PCR, yet TCRdb's version contains in-frame clones alone and is incomplete. This sample contains tens of thousands of clones. HPV was found by MY09/MY11 PCR and dot-blot genotyping. With regard to this clone: Its antigen is still unknown. The read stops 3 residues short of the end of the CDR3; the missing end is completed from the germline J gene.

This CDR3 contains 13 residues. The germline V gene encodes CDR1 MNHEY and CDR2 SVGEGT. Overall study results and limits: It is unknown whether associations predate infection; no effector/memory or HPV-specific sorting. CIN3+ cases had significantly higher TCR richness than controls; evenness did not differ.

The source is a woman aged 18 to 75 with a cervical HPV16 infection that either progressed to CIN3+ or cleared (not recorded which). Specimen: blood buffy coat. This chain connects TRBV6-2 or TRBV6-3 to TRBJ2-4; a weak D match, TRBD1 (7 bases). This CDR3 reads CASNLQGGSVQYF. The part of the CDR3 DNA that was read is TGTGCCAGCAACCTCCAGGGGGGAAGCGTT.